The clone carrying this TCR beta chain is categorized as medium-sized. Its specificity is not known. This entry is derived from a study of T-cell reconstitution after alpha-beta-depleted transplantation in children. Study-wide findings and caveats: At around two months after transplant, the alpha-beta T cells were reportedly derived from several hundred expanded clones that came from non-depleted graft cells.

Researchers prepared the TCRbeta library using unique molecular identifiers, the study reports. TCRdb passed the PCR reads through MiXCR, listing each CDR3 protein once. In the table there are 140,000 to 150,000 distinct CDR3 sequences, more than 8% of which are singletons. This CDR3 spans 13 amino acids. Trimming cost V 2 bases and J 4 bases; bases outside gene matches: 2. Germline V gene data show CDR1 as DFQATT and CDR2 as SNEGSKA (reference sequence). The receptor's source is a female patient aged 2 to 10 who had a stem cell transplant for congenital amegakaryocytic thrombocytopenia, so the T cells may come from the graft donor. Here the sequenced sample was PBMCs, mostly from graft donor cells, taken 180 days after TCRalphabeta/CD19-depleted stem cell transplant. The chain carries TRBV20-1 and TRBJ2-1; 7 bases align to TRBD2. CDR3 nucleotide sequence: TGCAGTGCTAGACTAGCGGAGTACAATGAGCAGTTCTTC. Its protein product is CSARLAEYNEQFF.